The source of this T cell receptor (beta chain) is a study of blood T cell repertoires in COVID-19. Turning to the study itself: Donors in the United States, Italy and Spain gave samples during acute or convalescent COVID-19. The analysed material was cDNA or gDNA that came from T cells, B-cell-depleted T cells, or PBMCs.

Original processing methods: Nucleated cell counts were estimated from reference gene primer amplification. TCRdb's table, derived via immunoSEQ multiplex PCR, lists solely in-frame clones and lacks some. V and J calls and clone size are as listed in that table; D and trimming were resolved from the DNA. Found here are 150,000 to 200,000 clones, roughly nine tenths of them singletons; the top ten hold over 15%. The V end lost 1 base, the J end lost 4 bases, and 10 bases lay between the germline ends. CDR3 size: 14 residues. CDR1 and CDR2 from the germline V gene are ENHRY and SYGVKD. This chain uses TRBV10-3 with TRBJ1-1; a weak D match, TRBD1 (5 bases). The sequence was obtained from a man in his 60s with active or convalescent COVID-19. The material sequenced was peripheral blood. The DNA for the CDR3 is TGTGCCATCAGTGAGTTATACGGGGGCACTGAAGCTTTCTTT. Its protein product is CAISELYGGTEAFF.